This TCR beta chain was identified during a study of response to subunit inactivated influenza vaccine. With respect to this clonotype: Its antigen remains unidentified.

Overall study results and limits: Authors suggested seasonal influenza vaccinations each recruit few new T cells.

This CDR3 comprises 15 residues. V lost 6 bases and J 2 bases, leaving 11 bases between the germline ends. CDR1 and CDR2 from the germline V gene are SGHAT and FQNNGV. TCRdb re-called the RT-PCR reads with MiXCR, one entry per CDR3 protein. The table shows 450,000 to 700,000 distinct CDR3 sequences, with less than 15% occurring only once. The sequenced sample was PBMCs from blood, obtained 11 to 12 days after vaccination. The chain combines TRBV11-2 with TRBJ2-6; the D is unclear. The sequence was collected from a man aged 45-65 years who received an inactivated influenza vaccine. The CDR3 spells CASRTARAGANVLTF. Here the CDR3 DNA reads TGTGCCAGCAGGACGGCGCGAGCTGGGGCCAACGTCCTGACTTTC.